Presented here are 29 T cell receptor beta chains from one specimen sequenced in a study of CD8+CD57+ T cells in acquired aplastic anemia. Profiling of TCR beta VDJ combinations and CDR3 sequences used genomic DNA as template. MiXCR, run by TCRdb on the reads, gives a single entry per CDR3 protein. The sample includes 86,000 or so distinct CDR3 sequences, approximately 45% of them seen just once. Sequenced sample: sorted CD4+, CD8+, or CD8+CD57+ T cells (not recorded which) from PBMCs. These receptor sequences come from a human donor in good health, serving as a control.

In DNA, the CDR3 is TGTGCCAGCACCCTTAAGAGGACTAGCGGGATCCAAACCGGAGGGCTGTTTTTT. Its translation: CASTLKRTSGIQTGGLFF. The V call is TRBV4-2, the J call TRBJ2-2; 12 bases map to TRBD2. This CDR3 is built from 18 residues. Germline V CDR1 and CDR2: LGHNA, YNFKEQ. V shed 7 bases and J 13 bases; nucleotides not matched to a gene: 22.

This clonotype was detected many times. The chain carries TRBV25-1 and TRBJ2-2; D uncertain. The germline CDR1 and CDR2 sequences are MGHDK and SYGVNS. V was trimmed by 6 bases and J by 5 bases, leaving 4 bases between them. CDR3 size: 11 residues. CDR3 DNA sequence: TGTGCCAGCAGCGTAACCGGGGAGCTGTTTTTT. It specifies CASSVTGELFF.

The CDR3 is CASSALAGIDTQYF. DNA for the CDR3: TGTGCCAGCAGTGCCCTAGCGGGGATAGATACGCAGTATTTT. The V and J genes are TRBV25-1 and TRBJ2-3, with 9 bases fitting TRBD2. Germline V CDR1 and CDR2: MGHDK, SYGVNS. V dropped 4 bases and J dropped 5; count of bases not matched to a gene: 4. CDR3 length: 14 amino acids.

This clonotype has at least ten counts. This chain links TRBV20-1 with TRBJ2-7; 10 nucleotides agree with TRBD2. V dropped 3 bases and J dropped 3; count of bases not matched to a gene: 14. The V gene's germline CDR1 is DFQATT and CDR2 SNEGSKA (reference sequence). The CDR3 sequence is 17 residues long. The CDR3 region has the DNA TGCAGTGCTAGGAGGCTAGCGGGAGCCCGTACCGTCTACGAGCAGTACTTC. This gives the protein CSARRLAGARTVYEQYF.

At least ten counts were recorded for this clonotype. The V and J genes are TRBV5-6 and TRBJ1-2, with D tentatively TRBD1 (5 bases). Germline CDR1 and CDR2: SGHDT and YYEEEE. The CDR3 totals 12 residues. Trimming removed 6 bases at V and 7 bases at J, with 13 bases between. In DNA form, the CDR3 reads TGTGCCAGCACCTATGAGGGGTCTGGCTACACCTTC. It specifies CASTYEGSGYTF. Looking up the rest from reference TRBV5-6 and TRBJ1-2 gives the full variable domain: DAGVTQSPTHLIKTRGQQVTLRCSPKSGHDTVSWYQQALGQGPQFIFQYYEEEERQRGNFPDRFSGHQFPNYSSELNVNALLLGDSALYLCASTYEGSGYTFGSGTRLTVV.

This clonotype was seen many times. DNA of the CDR3: TGCAGTGCTAGCTCCTACGAGCAGTACTTC. This translates into CSASSYEQYF. The rearrangement uses TRBV20-1 and TRBJ2-7, with D unresolved. The V and J ends lost 3 bases and 0 bases respectively, with 0 bases between them. Per the germline V gene, CDR1 is DFQATT and CDR2 is SNEGSKA (reference sequence). This CDR3 contains 10 residues.

This clonotype was seen ten or more times. The rearrangement links TRBV5-1 to TRBJ2-7; 7 bases fit TRBD2. The CDR3 is 14 residues long. The germline V gene encodes CDR1 SGHRS and CDR2 YFSETQ. Losses at the gene ends were 3 bases for V and 3 bases for J; bases not matched to a gene: 6. The CDR3 nucleotides are TGCGCCAGCAGCTATTTACTAGCGAGCTACGAGCAGTACTTC. Its protein product is CASSYLLASYEQYF.

This clonotype was counted ten times or more. The chain is built from TRBV6-1 and TRBJ2-1; TRBD2 aligns across 11 bases. V shed 5 bases and J 8 bases; nucleotides not matched to a gene: 5. The CDR3 contains 14 residues. Germline values: CDR1 MNHNS, CDR2 SASEGT. The CDR3 DNA sequence: TGTGCCAGCAGTCTAGCGGGGGGTAGCGATGAGCAGTTCTTC. Translation: CASSLAGGSDEQFF.

This clonotype was picked up many times. The chain joins TRBV9 to TRBJ2-2, with D possibly matching TRBD2 (5 bases). V was pared by 0 bases and J by 6 bases, with 6 bases between. The CDR3 totals 13 residues. CDR1 and CDR2 from the germline V gene are SGDLS and YYNGEE. The CDR3 DNA reads as TGTGCCAGCAGCGTAGAGGGAGCCGGGGAGCTGTTTTTT. This translates into CASSVEGAGELFF.

Comment on this clonotype: One junction end disagrees with the germline gene, perhaps due to a read error. The chain combines TRBV27 with TRBJ2-7; TRBD2 matches at 7 bases. CDR1 and CDR2 (germline): MNHEY, SMNVEV (reference sequence). There are 14 residues in the CDR3. The CDR3, as DNA: TGTCCCAGCAGTCCTACGGGACTACTATACGAGCAGTACTTC. Protein product: CPSSPTGLLYEQYF.

The V gene is TRBV7-2, the J gene TRBJ2-5; the D is unclear. With 2 bases removed from V and 5 bases from J, the gap between germline ends came to 9 bases. CDR3 length: 13 residues. From germline, CDR1 is SGHTA and CDR2 FQGNSA. CDR3 residues: CASSLPPGETQYF. The CDR3 bases are TGTGCCAGCAGCTTACCACCCGGCGAGACCCAGTACTTC.

The chain couples TRBV15 to TRBJ2-7; 11 bases match TRBD2. This CDR3 contains 16 residues. Germline V lookup: CDR1 LNHNV, CDR2 YYDKDF (reference sequence). V trimming: 1 base; J trimming: 4 bases; junction bases outside the gene matches: 6. The CDR3 is CATSRVRLAGRYEQYF. CDR3 nucleotide sequence: TGTGCCACCAGCAGAGTCAGACTAGCGGGGAGATACGAGCAGTACTTC.

The genes are TRBV7-2 and TRBJ1-1, with D hard to call. V was pared by 0 bases and J by 2 bases, with 7 bases between. Germline CDR1 SGHTA, CDR2 FQGNSA. The CDR3 runs 14 residues. The CDR3: CASSLAMVNTEAFF. CDR3 coding DNA: TGTGCCAGCAGCTTAGCGATGGTCAACACTGAAGCTTTCTTT. Drawing the rest from reference TRBV7-2 and TRBJ1-1, the complete variable domain is GAGVSQSPSNKVTEKGKDVELRCDPISGHTALYWYRQSLGQGLEFLIYFQGNSAPDKSGLPSDRFSAERTGGSVSTLTIQRTQQEDSAVYLCASSLAMVNTEAFFGQGTRLTVV.

This clonotype was seen at least ten times. The junction does not match germline at one end; this may be a read error. This chain uses TRBV19 with TRBJ2-7; 9 bases align to TRBD1. CDR3 size: 15 residues. Germline loops: CDR1 LNHDA, CDR2 SQIVND (reference sequence). The CDR3 reads CASSSGQGSSYKQYF. The CDR3, as DNA: TGTGCCAGTAGTAGTGGACAGGGGAGCTCCTACAAGCAGTACTTC.

In its sample, this clonotype was seen many times. The rearrangement uses TRBV24-1 and TRBJ2-1; D is unresolved. This CDR3 has 12 residues. From germline, CDR1 is KGHDR and CDR2 SFDVKD. Trimming cost V 3 bases and J 4 bases, with 3 bases left between them. This CDR3 reads CATSDRYNEQFF. The DNA for the CDR3 is TGTGCCACCAGTGATAGGTACAATGAGCAGTTCTTC.

This clonotype was counted between two and nine times. Being one base from a much bigger clone, this may be a read error. The chain recombines TRBV11-2 with TRBJ1-5, with D unclear. This CDR3 is 12 amino acids long. Germline V CDR1 and CDR2: SGHAT, FQNNGV. CDR3 sequence (DNA): TGTGCCAGCAGCTCATTCAATCGGCCCCAGCATTTT. It translates to CASSSFNRPQHF.

V is TRBV6-1 and J is TRBJ1-1, with a possible D match to TRBD1 (6 bases). The germline gives CDR1 MNHNS, CDR2 SASEGT. The CDR3 runs 14 residues. V lost 6 bases and J 6 bases, leaving 17 bases between the germline ends. The CDR3 loop reads CASSQRGYEAEAFF. The CDR3 region has the DNA TGTGCCAGCAGCCAGAGGGGGTACGAGGCTGAAGCTTTCTTT.

This clonotype was seen only a few times. The chain combines TRBV18 with TRBJ2-1; a weak D match, TRBD1 (5 bases). The germline gives CDR1 KGHSH, CDR2 LQKENI. This CDR3 has 15 residues. Trimming shortened V by 2 bases and J by 4 bases, and 12 bases separated the two germline ends. The CDR3 spells CASSPTGPGYNEQFF. The CDR3 DNA is TGTGCCAGCTCACCAACAGGACCCGGGTACAATGAGCAGTTCTTC.

Worth noting for this clonotype: This may arise from a read error, as a much more abundant clone is one base away. This chain connects TRBV2 to TRBJ2-5; 13 bases align to TRBD2. Germline CDR1 SNHLY, CDR2 FYNNEI. The length of the CDR3 is 18 residues. Here the CDR3 reads CAGSVELAGGPGQETQYF. CDR3 DNA sequence: TGTGCCGGCAGTGTTGAACTAGCGGGGGGGCCGGGTCAAGAGACCCAGTACTTC.

This chain joins TRBV25-1 and TRBJ1-1; no firm D call. The germline CDR1 and CDR2 sequences are MGHDK and SYGVNS. V lost 4 bases to trimming and J lost 5 bases, with 5 bases between them. This CDR3 contains 11 residues. The CDR3 here is CASSGRTEAFF. CDR3 DNA sequence: TGTGCCAGCAGTGGACGGACTGAAGCTTTCTTT. The entire variable domain, with the rest obtained from reference TRBV25-1 and TRBJ1-1, is as follows: EADIYQTPRYLVIGTGKKITLECSQTMGHDKMYWYQQDPGMELHLIHYSYGVNSTEKGDLSSESTVSRIRTEHFPLTLESARPSHTSQYLCASSGRTEAFFGQGTRLTVV.

V is TRBV6-5 and J is TRBJ2-5; D is possibly TRBD1 (6 bases). Germline CDR1 and CDR2: MNHEY and SVGAGI. V dropped 4 bases and J dropped 5 bases, with 14 bases sitting between them. The CDR3 contains 14 residues. In nucleotides, the CDR3 is TGTGCCAGCAGTTTCGGAAGCAGGGGCGAGACCCAGTACTTC. Protein: CASSFGSRGETQYF.

The chain links TRBV5-4 to TRBJ2-3; TRBD1 matches at 8 bases. The germline CDR1 and CDR2 sequences are SGHNT and YYREEE (reference sequence). Trimming took 4 bases from V and 4 from J; bases not matched to a gene: 8. This CDR3 has 15 amino acids. DNA of the CDR3: TGTGCCAGCAGCCCAACGACAGGGGTTGCAGATACGCAGTATTTT. It translates to CASSPTTGVADTQYF.

This clonotype occurred many times. As DNA, the CDR3 is TGTGCCAGCAGCTTGGCTGACCTCTACACTGAAGCTTTCTTT. Protein sequence: CASSLADLYTEAFF. This chain uses TRBV5-5 with TRBJ1-1; D uncertain. Germline V CDR1 and CDR2: SGHKS, YYEKEE (reference sequence). V was cut by 0 bases and J by 3 bases, with 9 bases left in between. There are 14 residues in the CDR3.

The V gene is TRBV29-1, the J gene TRBJ2-5; D is uncertain. V was cut by 1 base and J by 7 bases, with 7 bases left in between. The CDR3 consists of 11 residues. Germline assignment: CDR1 SQVTM and CDR2 ANQGSEA. CDR3 residues: CSVEGSGTQYF. The CDR3 nucleotides are TGCAGCGTTGAAGGTTCGGGGACCCAGTACTTC.

A note on this clonotype: This may stem from a read error, because a much larger clone lies one nucleotide away. The gene calls are TRBV7-9 and TRBJ1-1; perhaps TRBD1 as D (6 bases). Germline CDR1 is SEHNR and CDR2 is FQNEAQ (reference sequence). The CDR3 has 12 amino acids. The ends were cut back, 4 bases at V and 3 bases at J, with 6 bases in the middle. CDR3 sequence: CASSYRDTEAFF. The DNA of the CDR3 is TGTGCCAGCAGCTACAGGGACACTGAAGCTTTCTTT.

This clonotype was observed a handful of times. The chain carries TRBV10-3 and TRBJ2-3, with TRBD2 matching 8 bases. CDR1 and CDR2 from the germline V gene are ENHRY and SYGVKD. This CDR3 region has 14 residues. The V gene end was trimmed by 6 bases and the J gene end by 4 bases; junction bases not matched to a gene: 6. The CDR3 DNA sequence: TGTGCCATCAGACCCGGGGGGGAGGCAGATACGCAGTATTTT. It encodes CAIRPGGEADTQYF.

This clonotype has at least ten counts. The chain combines TRBV13 with TRBJ2-7; 11 bases map to TRBD1. The CDR3 loop spans 15 amino acids. CDR1 and CDR2 from the germline V gene are PRHDT and FYEKMQ (reference sequence). J was trimmed by 2 bases and V by 2 bases; bases with no gene match: 2. The CDR3 loop is CASSLRDRGAYEQYF. For the CDR3, the DNA is TGTGCCAGCAGCTTACGGGACAGGGGGGCCTACGAGCAGTACTTC.

This clonotype was observed a single time. The chain carries TRBV10-1 and TRBJ2-2; D remains unclear. The V gene's germline CDR1 is WNHNN and CDR2 SYGVQD (reference sequence). Trimming removed 10 bases from V and 5 bases from J, with 5 bases in between. CDR3 length equals 10 residues. The CDR3, as DNA: TGCGCCACCGGGACCGGGGAGCTGTTTTTT. Its protein product is CATGTGELFF.

The rearrangement links TRBV27 to TRBJ2-2; D possibly uses TRBD1 or TRBD2 (5 bases each). V lost 7 bases, J lost 2 bases, and 11 bases lay in between. CDR1 and CDR2 from the germline V gene are MNHEY and SMNVEV (reference sequence). The CDR3 loop spans 14 amino acids. CDR3 residues: CASIRDLNTGELFF. In nucleotides, the CDR3 is TGTGCCAGCATACGGGACCTCAACACCGGGGAGCTGTTTTTT.